This paragraph covers one T cell receptor (beta chain) sequence. These data originate in a study of OX40 agonist ivuxolimab in advanced cancers. Looking at the study overall: One patient with hepatocellular carcinoma and two with cutaneous melanoma, three in all, had partial responses.

This CDR3 is built from 16 residues. Germline CDR1 reads SEHNR; CDR2 reads FQNEAQ (reference sequence). Losses at the gene ends were 5 bases for V and 8 bases for J; bases not matched to a gene: 14. TCRdb keeps only in-frame clones here, not all; method: immunoSEQ multiplex PCR. The sample lists nearly 50,000 clones, around 90% occurring once. The sequence was obtained from an adult with an advanced solid tumor such as melanoma, head and neck, liver or kidney cancer. The sample in question was CD4+ or CD8+ T cells sorted from blood, obtained in a trial of the OX40 agonist ivuxolimab. This chain joins TRBV7-9 and TRBJ1-4, with TRBD1 matching 7 bases. The CDR3 sequence is CASSPQGEGAGEKLFF. The CDR3 DNA is TGTGCCAGCAGCCCCCAGGGGGAGGGGGCCGGCGAAAAACTGTTTTTT.